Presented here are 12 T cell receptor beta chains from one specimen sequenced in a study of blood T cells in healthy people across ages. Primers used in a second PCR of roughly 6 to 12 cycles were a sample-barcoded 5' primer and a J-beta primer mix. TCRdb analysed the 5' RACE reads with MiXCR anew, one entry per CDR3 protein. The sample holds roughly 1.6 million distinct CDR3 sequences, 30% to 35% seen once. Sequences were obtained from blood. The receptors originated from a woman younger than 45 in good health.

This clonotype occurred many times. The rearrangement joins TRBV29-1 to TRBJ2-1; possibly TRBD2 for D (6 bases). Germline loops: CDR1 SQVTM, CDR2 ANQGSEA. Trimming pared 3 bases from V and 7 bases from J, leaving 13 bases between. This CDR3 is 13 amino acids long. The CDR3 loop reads CSVDGQGGNEQFF. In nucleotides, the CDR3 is TGCAGCGTTGATGGGCAGGGAGGTAATGAGCAGTTCTTC.

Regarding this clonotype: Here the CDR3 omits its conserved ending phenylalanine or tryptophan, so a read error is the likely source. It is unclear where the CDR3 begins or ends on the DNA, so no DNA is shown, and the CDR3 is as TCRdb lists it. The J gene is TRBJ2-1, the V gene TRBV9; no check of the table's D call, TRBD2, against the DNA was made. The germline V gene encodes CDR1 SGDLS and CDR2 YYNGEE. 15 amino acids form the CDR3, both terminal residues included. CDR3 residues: CASSVGGGEGYTFGS.

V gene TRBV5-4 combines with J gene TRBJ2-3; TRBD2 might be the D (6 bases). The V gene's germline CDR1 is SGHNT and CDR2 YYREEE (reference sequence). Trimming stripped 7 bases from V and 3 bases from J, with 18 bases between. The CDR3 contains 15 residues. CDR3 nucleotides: TGTGCCAGCGGCTGGGGGGTTGATAAGACAGATACGCAGTATTTT. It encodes CASGWGVDKTDTQYF.

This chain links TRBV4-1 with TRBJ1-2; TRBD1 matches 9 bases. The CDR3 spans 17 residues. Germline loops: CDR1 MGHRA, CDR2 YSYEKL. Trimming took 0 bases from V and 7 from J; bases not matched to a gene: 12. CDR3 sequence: CASSQDGGGTGHFGYTF. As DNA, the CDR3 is TGCGCCAGCAGCCAAGATGGAGGGGGGACAGGGCACTTTGGCTACACCTTC.

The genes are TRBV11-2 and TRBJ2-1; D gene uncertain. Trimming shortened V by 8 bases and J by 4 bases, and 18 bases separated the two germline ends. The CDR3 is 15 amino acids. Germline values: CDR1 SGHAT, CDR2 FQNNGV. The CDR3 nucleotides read TGTGCCAGCGGCCGGTGGGGTAACTCATACAATGAGCAGTTCTTC. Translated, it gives CASGRWGNSYNEQFF. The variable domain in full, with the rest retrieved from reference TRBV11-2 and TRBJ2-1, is EAGVAQSPRYKIIEKRQSVAFWCNPISGHATLYWYQQILGQGPKLLIQFQNNGVVDDSQLPKDRFSAERLKGVDSTLKIQPAKLEDSAVYLCASGRWGNSYNEQFFGPGTRLTVL.

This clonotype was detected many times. The CDR3 nucleotides are TGTGCCAGCAGCCAAGCCCTAGCGGGCGGGGAGCAGTTCTTC. This sequence encodes CASSQALAGGEQFF. The chain joins TRBV4-2 to TRBJ2-1, with 8 bases matching TRBD2. This CDR3 is built from 14 residues. The ends lost 1 base at V and 10 bases at J; junction bases unmatched: 6. Germline assignment: CDR1 LGHNA and CDR2 YNFKEQ.

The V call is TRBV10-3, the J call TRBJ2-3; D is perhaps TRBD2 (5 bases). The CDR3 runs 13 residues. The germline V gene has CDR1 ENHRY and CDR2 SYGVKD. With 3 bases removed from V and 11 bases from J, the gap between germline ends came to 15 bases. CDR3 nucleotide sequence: TGTGCCATCAGTGACGACTCCAAAGGGAGGCAGTATTTT. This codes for CAISDDSKGRQYF.

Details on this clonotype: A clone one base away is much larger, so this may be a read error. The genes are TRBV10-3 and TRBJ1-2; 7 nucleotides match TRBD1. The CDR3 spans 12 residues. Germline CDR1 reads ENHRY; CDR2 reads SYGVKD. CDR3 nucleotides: TGTGCCGTCAGGGGGGACATAAGCGGCTACACCTTC. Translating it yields CAVRGDISGYTF.

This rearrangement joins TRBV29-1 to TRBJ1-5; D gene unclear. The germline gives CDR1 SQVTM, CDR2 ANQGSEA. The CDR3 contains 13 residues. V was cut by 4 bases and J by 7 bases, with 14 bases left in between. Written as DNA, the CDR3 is TGCAGCGTTGTGGAGGCCCTTGGACAGCCCCAGCATTTT. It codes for CSVVEALGQPQHF.

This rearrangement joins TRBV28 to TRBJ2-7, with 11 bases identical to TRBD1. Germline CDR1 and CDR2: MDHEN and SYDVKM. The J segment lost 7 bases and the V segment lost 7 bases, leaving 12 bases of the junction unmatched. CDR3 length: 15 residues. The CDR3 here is CASNSLGQGVGEQYF. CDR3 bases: TGTGCCAGCAACTCCCTGGGACAGGGGGTGGGGGAGCAGTACTTC.

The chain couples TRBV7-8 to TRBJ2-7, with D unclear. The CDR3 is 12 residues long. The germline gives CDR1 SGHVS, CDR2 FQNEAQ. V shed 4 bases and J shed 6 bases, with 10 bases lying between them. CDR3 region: CASSSRPLEQYF. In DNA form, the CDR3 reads TGTGCCAGCAGCTCCCGACCCCTCGAGCAGTACTTC.

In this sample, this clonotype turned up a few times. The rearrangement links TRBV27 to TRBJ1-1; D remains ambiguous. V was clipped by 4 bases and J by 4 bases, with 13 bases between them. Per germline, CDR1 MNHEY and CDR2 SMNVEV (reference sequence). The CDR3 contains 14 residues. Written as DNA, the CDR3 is TGTGCCAGCAGTTACGGGTGGCAGGCCACTGAAGCTTTCTTT. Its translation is CASSYGWQATEAFF.